This record looks at one T cell receptor (beta chain) sequence and its context. The junction departs from the called germline gene at one end, perhaps through a read error. This sample was taken from a study of blood T cell repertoires in COVID-19. Looking at the study overall: Spain, Italy and the United States supplied samples that represented acute and convalescent COVID-19. T cells, B-cell-depleted T cells, or PBMCs provided the cDNA or gDNA that served as material.

The protocol was immunoSEQ multiplex PCR, while the TCRdb copy is restricted to in-frame clones and leaves out a portion. The sample lists about 55,000 clones, around 86% occurring once. The specimen was peripheral blood. This TCR came from a woman aged 60-70 years with acute or convalescent COVID-19.

The CDR3 DNA follows: TGTGCCAGCAGCCCCACTAGCGGGAGCTACCATGAGCAGTTCTTC. It specifies CASSPTSGSYHEQFF. The V call is TRBV7-7, the J call TRBJ2-1; 11 bases are shared with TRBD2. The germline CDR1 and CDR2 sequences are SSHAT and FNYEAQ (reference sequence). The CDR3 loop spans 15 amino acids.